This entry concerns a single TCR beta chain. The sample comes from a study of shared clonotypes between healthy human individuals. Study background: CD4 naive cells filled three plates per donor, CD4 memory three, CD8 naive two and CD8 memory one.

Assay: immunoSEQ multiplex PCR; the TCRdb copy retains only in-frame clones and omits some. Of over 1.5 million clones listed, 98% are singletons. V dropped 4 bases and J dropped 4 bases, with 12 bases sitting between them. Per germline, CDR1 ENHRY and CDR2 SYGVKD. The CDR3 has 14 amino acids. The chain recombines TRBV10-3 with TRBJ2-3; weak D call: TRBD2 (6 bases). The clonotype was recovered from a young man in good health. Sequencing was done on a sample of naive CD4+ T cells sorted from blood. Subset here: CD45RA+ positively selected. CDR3 amino acids: CAISVGAGPDTQYF. The CDR3 nucleotides are TGTGCCATCAGTGTCGGTGCGGGACCAGATACGCAGTATTTT.